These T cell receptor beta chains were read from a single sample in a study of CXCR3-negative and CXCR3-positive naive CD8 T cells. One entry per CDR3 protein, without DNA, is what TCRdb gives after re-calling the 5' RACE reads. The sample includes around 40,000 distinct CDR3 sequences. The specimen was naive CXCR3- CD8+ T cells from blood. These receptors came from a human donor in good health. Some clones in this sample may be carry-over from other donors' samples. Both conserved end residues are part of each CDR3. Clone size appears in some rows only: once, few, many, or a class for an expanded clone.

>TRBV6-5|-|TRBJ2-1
CASSYGSTAEQFF
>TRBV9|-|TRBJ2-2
CASSWTALNTGELFF
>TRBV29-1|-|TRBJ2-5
CSVEDSGGETQYF
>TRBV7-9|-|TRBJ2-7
CASSPKQGYEQYF
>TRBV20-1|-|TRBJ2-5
CSARGGTSGGPQETQYF
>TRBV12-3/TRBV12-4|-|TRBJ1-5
CASSSLDHSNQPQHF
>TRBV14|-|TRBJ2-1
CASSQDPGTYNEQFF
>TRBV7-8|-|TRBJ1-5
CASSPLQTSSNQPQHF
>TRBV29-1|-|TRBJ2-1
CSVGGLAGWEQFF
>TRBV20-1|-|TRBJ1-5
CSARRVRKGSPSNQPQHF
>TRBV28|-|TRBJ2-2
CAGSFYPGGGHRTGELFF
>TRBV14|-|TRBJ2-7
CASSPIGGFDEQYF
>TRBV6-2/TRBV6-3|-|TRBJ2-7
CASSYVSGARDEQYF
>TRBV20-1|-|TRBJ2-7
CSARELAGGSYEQYF
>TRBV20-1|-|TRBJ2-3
CSARDSAGGLTDTQYF
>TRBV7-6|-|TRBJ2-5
CASSRGWKETQYF
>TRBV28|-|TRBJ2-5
CASSLHLAGHLQETQYF
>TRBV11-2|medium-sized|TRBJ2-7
CASSQSADEQYF
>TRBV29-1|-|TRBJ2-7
CSARPPGRIEQYF
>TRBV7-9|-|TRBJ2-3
CASSSSGTHITDTQYF